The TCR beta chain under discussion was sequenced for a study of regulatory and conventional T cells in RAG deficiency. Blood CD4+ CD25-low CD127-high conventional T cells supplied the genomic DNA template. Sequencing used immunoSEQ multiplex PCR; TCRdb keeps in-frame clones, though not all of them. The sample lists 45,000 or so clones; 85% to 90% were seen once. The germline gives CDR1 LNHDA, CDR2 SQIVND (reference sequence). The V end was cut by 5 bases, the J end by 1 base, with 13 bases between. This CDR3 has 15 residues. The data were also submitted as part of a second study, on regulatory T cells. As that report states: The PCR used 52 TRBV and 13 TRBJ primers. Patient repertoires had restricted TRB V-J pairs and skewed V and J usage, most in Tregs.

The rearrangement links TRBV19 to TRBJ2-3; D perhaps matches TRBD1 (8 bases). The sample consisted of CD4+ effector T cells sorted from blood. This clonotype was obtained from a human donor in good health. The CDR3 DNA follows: TGTGCCAGTAGTTCACAGGGGGGGGGCACAGATACGCAGTATTTT. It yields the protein CASSSQGGGTDTQYF.